This T cell receptor beta chain was observed in a study of cytomegalovirus exposure and HLA in healthy donors. Background on the study: As an earlier analysis found, some 180 million T cells yielded fewer than 130 million unique TCR beta sequences.

This clone was counted only a few times. The antigen remains unidentified. With 60 Vbeta and 13 Jbeta primers, the PCR was carried out. Libraries were prepared by immunoSEQ multiplex PCR; TCRdb keeps only in-frame clonotypes and omits some of them. The table records under 250,000 clones, around four fifths of them present only once. Study-level results: For most TCR beta V segments, an earlier analysis put the productive rate at about 90% or about 30% of the time. It was confirmed in vitro that a few of the CMV-associated chains were specific for CMV antigens.

Sequenced: PBMCs. The source of this sequence is a middle-aged woman in good health and CMV-seronegative.

CDR3 sequence: CASSEVRNTEAFF. The CDR3 region has the DNA TGTGCCAGCAGTGAAGTCAGGAACACTGAAGCTTTCTTT. The rearrangement joins TRBV6-1 to TRBJ1-1; no firm D call. V was cut by 1 base and J by 1 base, with 4 bases left in between. Per the germline V gene, CDR1 is MNHNS and CDR2 is SASEGT. This CDR3 comprises 13 residues.